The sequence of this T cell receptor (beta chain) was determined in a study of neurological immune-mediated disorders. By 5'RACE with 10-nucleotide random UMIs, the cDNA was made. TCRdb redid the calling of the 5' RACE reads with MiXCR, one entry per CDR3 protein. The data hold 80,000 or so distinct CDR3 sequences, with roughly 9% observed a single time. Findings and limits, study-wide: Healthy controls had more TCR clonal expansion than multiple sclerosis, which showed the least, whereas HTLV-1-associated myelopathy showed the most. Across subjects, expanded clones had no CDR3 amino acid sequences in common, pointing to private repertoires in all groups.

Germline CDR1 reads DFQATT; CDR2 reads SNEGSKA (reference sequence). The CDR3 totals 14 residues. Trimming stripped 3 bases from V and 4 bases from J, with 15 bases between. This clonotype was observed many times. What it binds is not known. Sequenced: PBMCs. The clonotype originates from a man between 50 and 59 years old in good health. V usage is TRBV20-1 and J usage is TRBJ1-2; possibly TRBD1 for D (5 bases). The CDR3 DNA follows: TGCAGTGCTAGTGGAGGGGCGGATATCTATGGCTACACCTTC. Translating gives CSASGGADIYGYTF.